This paragraph reports one TCR beta chain. No cognate antigen has been identified for it. No base qualities exist here, and no much larger clone lies one base off it. These data are taken from a study of shared clonotypes between healthy human individuals (TCRdb year 2020). Regarding the complete study: The cohort included a few men and a couple of women between 18 and 49 years of age. To increase sequencing depth and limit assay-specific biases, different laboratories used diverse techniques to prepare libraries and sequence TCR repertoires. For each donor, CD4 naive and CD4 memory were each given three plates, CD8 naive was given two plates, and CD8 memory was given one plate. Per donor, leukapheresis produced somewhere between about 0.9 and 9.5 billion PBMCs. To estimate repertoire size and how much clonotype sharing occurs between individuals, the study deeply sequenced the blood TCR repertoires of five or six healthy adults. Here is what the overall study found, with its caveats: About 4.5% of naive CD4, approximately 3.7% of naive CD8, roughly 2.4% of memory CD4, and 0.35% to 0.4% of memory CD8 clonotypes were shared across a few donors. Higher generation probabilities were observed for clonotypes shared by all four sorted-subset donors than for non-shared clonotypes. Estimated clonotype richness was generally larger for naive than for memory subsets. Sampling was restricted to blood, and TCR repertoires in tissues likely differ from the TCR repertoires found in blood. The small number of donors limited the genetic and exposure-history diversity represented. Pairwise subsampling led to the expectation that sequencing depth would affect the degree of clonotype sharing among donors. Rarefaction of sorted-subset datasets indicated incomplete sequencing despite the large sequencing depth.

In the germline V gene, CDR1 corresponds to SGHTA and CDR2 to FQGTGA. V gives up 5 bases and J gives up 0 bases, and the segment between their germline ends measures 16 bases. There are 17 amino acids in the CDR3, from cysteine to phenylalanine inclusive. The sequence is cut down to CDR3 DNA, 51 bases in frame from base 1. CD8 naive samples were CD45RO-negative cells positively selected for CCR7, giving a CD45RA+CCR7+ population that excluded TemRA cells. The donors were healthy, HIV-negative adults with no recently reported acute infections or vaccinations. Every donor was a Caucasian adult living in Nashville, Tennessee, USA. Blood was collected by leukapheresis, and PBMCs were isolated by Ficoll-Histopaque density gradient centrifugation and then cryopreserved in liquid nitrogen vapor phase. Purity and quantity of every magnetically sorted T cell population were checked by analytical flow cytometry. Each sorted fraction had its genomic DNA isolated and then quantified by UV absorbance on a Nanodrop 2000c.

Using the deep immunoSEQ assay, TCR CDR3 regions were amplified from genomic DNA by multiplex PCR. Extracted genomic DNA from each cell subset was distributed evenly across all wells of several immunoSEQ 96-well plates, and each plate was treated as a replicate. For sorted subsets, around 200 ng genomic DNA, equal to tens of thousands of T cell genomes, was loaded into each replicate PCR. The purified libraries were quantified using a Qubit 3.0 fluorometer, sized with a Bioanalyzer 2100, and then quantified again using the KAPA Library Quantification kit. Every immunoSEQ 96-well plate was sequenced on a dedicated single-read 150-cycle Illumina NextSeq 550 flow cell. Regarding the original processing steps: Because the immunoSEQ output included only junctional sequences and no quality scores, the filtering could not be the same as the filtering used for full-length reads. Sequences were annotated with PyIR, a Python wrapper for IgBLAST v1.9, and V/J genes and CDR3 were assigned using IMGT germline references. Reads were removed for weak V/J assignments (E-value above 1e-6), missing CDR3, stop codons, out-of-frame junctions, or ambiguous translated residues. A V3J clonotype was defined by an identical inferred V gene, J gene, and CDR3 amino acid sequence. The percentage overlap between two repertoires was calculated by dividing the number of shared unique clonotypes by the size of the smaller repertoire. RTK rarefaction, the Chao1 estimator, and Recon v2.1 estimates of unobserved clonotypes were used to assess repertoire richness. Generation probabilities were computed with OLGA for all TCRbeta clonotypes obtained by the gDNA method from a handful of donors. The table comes from immuneACCESS by way of TCRdb, which keeps in-frame sequences with V and J called. Part of the clones is missing from these tables; in studies checked, under half for an unresolved V gene and the rest for unknown reasons. Clone size and the V and J calls come from that table; the DNA yielded D and trimming. The sample profile shows 2 million to 2.5 million clones; 90% to 95% of them were found once. The ten largest account for approximately 1.7% of the sample.

Recombination connected TRBV7-3 to TRBJ2-2; a weak D assignment points to TRBD1 (6 bases agree). This receptor was obtained from a man between 18 and 29 years old in good health. Some clones in this sample may be carry-over from other donors' samples. The sequenced sample was naive CD8+ T cells from PBMCs. According to the study, the label for this sample's cell subset or site signals: CD45RA+CCR7+. The encoded CDR3 is CASSPSGWGPNTGELFF. The DNA sequence follows: TGTGCCAGCAGCCCATCGGGGTGGGGGCCGAACACCGGGGAGCTGTTTTTT.